This T cell receptor beta chain was identified during a study of blood T cells in healthy people across ages. The CDR3 is 15 amino acids in total, end residues counted. As concerns this clonotype: It is unclear where the CDR3 begins or ends on the DNA, so no DNA is shown, and the CDR3 is as TCRdb lists it.

A sample-barcoded 5' primer and a J-beta primer mix were used in a second PCR of roughly 7 to 12 cycles. TCRdb re-derived calls from the 5' RACE reads in MiXCR, one entry per CDR3 protein. There are roughly 1,700,000 distinct CDR3 sequences in the sample; 28% occur only once, and roughly 8.2% lies in the top ten. The clonotype comes from a woman aged 25 to 39 in good health. V and J are TRBV21-1 and TRBJ2-7; the DNA was not compared with TRBD1, the D call given in the table. TRBV21-1 is listed as a pseudogene. The sequenced sample consisted of blood. CDR3: CASSKWGRGTTEQYF.